This T cell receptor beta chain was obtained from a study of blood T cell repertoires in COVID-19. The CDR3 is 14 residues long. CDR1 and CDR2 (germline): SGHNT, YYREEE (reference sequence). The V segment lost 4 bases and the J segment 1 base; nucleotides outside the gene matches: 0. Authors' analysis steps: From reference gene primer amplification, estimates of nucleated cell counts were derived. TCRdb's copy holds only in-frame clones and misses some; the assay was immunoSEQ multiplex PCR. V, J and clone size reflect that table, while D and trimming were determined from the DNA. Here the sample spans 400,000 to 500,000 clones, about 88% being singletons. The participants were between roughly 18 and 100 years old and came from about two dozen US areas. Cohort assignment relied on participant-reported clinical history.

This TCR was recovered from a woman aged 18 to 35 who had been exposed to COVID-19. This chain links TRBV5-4 with TRBJ2-2; 8 bases map to TRBD2. The sequenced sample consisted of PBMCs or T cells enriched from blood (not recorded which). The CDR3 loop reads CASSRGGNTGELFF. As DNA, the CDR3 is TGTGCCAGCAGCCGGGGGGGGAACACCGGGGAGCTGTTTTTT.